The T cell receptor beta chain described here comes from a study of blood T cell repertoires in COVID-19. Study summary: Sites in the United States, Italy and Spain provided acute and convalescent COVID-19 samples.

Measured with immunoSEQ multiplex PCR; TCRdb has only the in-frame clones, and not every one. The table records over 95,000 clones, 84% of them present only once. The germline V gene encodes CDR1 SGHDN and CDR2 FVKESK. The germline V and J ends were trimmed by 2 bases and 6 bases, with 11 bases remaining between them. The CDR3 extends over 14 amino acids. This clone was detected a few times. J is TRBJ2-1 and V is TRBV14; possibly TRBD1 for D (6 bases). The sequenced sample consisted of peripheral blood. This clonotype was sampled from a woman aged 40 to 49 with acute or convalescent COVID-19. The CDR3 loop is CASSQFQGLNEQFF. As DNA, the CDR3 is TGTGCCAGCAGCCAATTCCAGGGGCTCAATGAGCAGTTCTTC.